The T cell receptor beta chain described here comes from a study of early T cells in non-severe SARS-CoV-2 infection. Study context: Sequencing was performed on bulk RNA from unsorted whole blood, leaving chains unpaired. Overall study findings and caveats: Database matching using VDJdb favored anti-spike CD8 responses, with private and CD4 specificities left missing.

The V gene end was trimmed by 7 bases and the J gene end by 2 bases; junction bases not matched to a gene: 6. The V gene's germline CDR1 is SGHDN and CDR2 FVKESK. The CDR3 has 17 residues. Unique molecular identifiers were affixed to single, distinct cDNA molecules. TCRdb passed the 5' RACE reads through MiXCR, listing each CDR3 protein once. The sample holds tens of thousands of distinct CDR3 sequences, roughly 12% seen once. This clonotype occurred a few times. What it binds is not known. The receptor was isolated from an adult who was a healthcare worker with PCR-confirmed SARS-CoV-2 infection or an uninfected control (not recorded which). The gene calls are TRBV14 and TRBJ2-6; 12 nucleotides match TRBD1. The sample taken for sequencing was whole blood. This CDR3 reads CASTPGQGAAGANVLTF. Here the CDR3 DNA reads TGTGCCAGCACACCGGGACAGGGGGCGGCTGGGGCCAACGTCCTGACTTTC. The whole variable domain, filled in from reference TRBV14 and TRBJ2-6, reads EAGVTQFPSHSVIEKGQTVTLRCDPISGHDNLYWYRRVMGKEIKFLLHFVKESKQDESGMPNNRFLAERTGGTYSTLKVQPAELEDSGVYFCASTPGQGAAGANVLTFGAGSRLTVL.